This TCR beta chain is drawn from a study of Tregs in tolerant kidney transplant recipients. Unstimulated Tregs (CD4+CD25+CD127-) and CD4+CD25- non-Tregs were sorted from PBMCs. Regarding this clone: Its target is unknown.

Whole-study results and caveats: Few patients were studied, so findings need validation in larger groups. The most relevant donor-specific Treg TCRbeta repertoire apparently came from expansion with activated donor B cells.

Trimming removed 3 bases at V and 3 bases at J, with 9 bases between. The CDR3 totals 14 residues. Germline CDR1 and CDR2: MNHNY and SVGAGI (reference sequence). The data were produced by immunoSEQ multiplex PCR, yet TCRdb's version contains in-frame clones alone and is incomplete. Counted here are 75,000 to 100,000 clones, more than 90% occurring once; the ten biggest clones make up 4.5% to 5%. V usage is TRBV6-6 and J usage is TRBJ2-4; D is uncertain. This TCR was recovered from a human donor in good health. Sequencing used CD8+ T cells from blood. Written as DNA, the CDR3 is TGTGCCAGCAGTTATGGGTGGGGCAAAAACATTCAGTACTTC. Protein: CASSYGWGKNIQYF.